A single TCR beta chain is shown here with its context. Trimming at V came to 0 bases and at J to 3 bases, leaving 8 bases not matched to a gene. The CDR3 runs 16 residues. The V gene's germline CDR1 is SGHNT and CDR2 YYREEE (reference sequence). TCRdb's table, derived via immunoSEQ multiplex PCR, lists solely in-frame clones and lacks some. The sample gives over 120,000 clones, roughly 89% of which show up once; roughly 4.3% is in the top ten. The data belong to a study of blood T cell repertoires in COVID-19. The participants were between about 18 and 100 years old and came from about two dozen US areas.

The clonotype originates from a man between 50 and 59 years old who had recovered from COVID-19. The chain couples TRBV5-4 to TRBJ1-1; 7 bases line up with TRBD1. Sequenced sample: PBMCs or T cells enriched from blood (not recorded which). The CDR3 coding sequence is TGTGCCAGCAGCTTGGGACAGGGCTCAGCGGACACTGAAGCTTTCTTT. Its protein is CASSLGQGSADTEAFF.